Following are 4 T cell receptor beta chains from one sample sequenced in a study of T-cell memory formation after mild COVID-19. Each CDR3 protein is one row after TCRdb ran MiXCR on the 5' RACE reads. The sample includes roughly 200,000 distinct CDR3 sequences, around a fifth of them seen just once. Source material: PBMCs or a T cell subset sorted from them (not recorded which). These receptors all stem from an adult woman who had mild COVID-19 (a few samples of this study predate the infection). Cell type and time point are not known.

The V call is TRBV9, the J call TRBJ2-7, with 9 positions matching TRBD2. The CDR3 is made up of 16 amino acids. V gave up 0 bases and J gave up 3 bases; unmatched junction bases: 7. The germline V gene encodes CDR1 SGDLS and CDR2 YYNGEE. CDR3 loop: CASSVDDSGSLYEQYF. Here the CDR3 DNA reads TGTGCCAGCAGCGTAGATGATAGCGGGAGCCTCTACGAGCAGTACTTC.

The chain employs TRBV20-1 and TRBJ2-3; 7 bases align to TRBD1. The CDR3 sequence is 15 residues long. In germline, CDR1 is DFQATT, CDR2 SNEGSKA (reference sequence). V lost 6 bases to trimming and J lost 0 bases; unmatched junction nucleotides: 9. The CDR3 loop is CSAAVGTASTDTQYF. CDR3 coding DNA: TGCAGTGCGGCGGTAGGGACAGCTAGCACAGATACGCAGTATTTT.

This clonotype was seen only a few times. The chain joins TRBV5-4 to TRBJ2-7; a possible D gene is TRBD1 (5 bases). Germline-derived CDR1 and CDR2 are SGHNT and YYREEE (reference sequence). Trimming took off 4 bases at V and 4 bases at J, with 12 bases between the two ends. The CDR3 is 13 amino acids. The CDR3 DNA sequence: TGTGCCAGCAGCCCCGGACAAATATACGAGCAGTACTTC. Encoded protein: CASSPGQIYEQYF.

This clonotype was counted at least ten times. The rearrangement joins TRBV6-1 to TRBJ2-7, with D possibly matching TRBD1 (6 bases). CDR3 length: 15 amino acids. Looked up from germline, CDR1 is MNHNS and CDR2 is SASEGT. V was cut by 5 bases and J by 1 base, with 15 bases left in between. The CDR3, as DNA: TGTGCCAGCAGTCTCCTTGGGACATTATCCTACGAGCAGTACTTC. As protein: CASSLLGTLSYEQYF.